The rows below give T cell receptor beta chains drawn from one sample of a study of cytomegalovirus exposure and HLA in healthy donors. Using immunoSEQ multiplex PCR, the repertoire was profiled, and TCRdb retains in-frame clones only, with some absent. The sample shows more than 110,000 clones, 80% to 85% of them seen only once. The sample consisted of PBMCs. The origin of the receptors is a female donor in good health and CMV-seronegative. Both conserved end residues are part of each CDR3. The D gene is left open where the match is weak. Clone size is not always given. Where it is, it says once, few, many or a class for expanded clones.

clone size: .; J gene: TRBJ2-7; D gene: TRBD2; V gene: TRBV9; CDR3 protein: CASSEGLAGGPHEQYF; CDR3 DNA: TGTGCCAGCAGCGAGGGACTAGCGGGGGGGCCCCACGAGCAGTACTTC
clone size: .; J gene: TRBJ1-2; D gene: .; V gene: TRBV2; CDR3 protein: CASSEMGGSFYGYTF; CDR3 DNA: TGTGCCAGCAGTGAAATGGGGGGGAGTTTCTATGGCTACACCTTC
clone size: .; J gene: TRBJ1-2; D gene: TRBD1; V gene: TRBV7-9; CDR3 protein: CASSPAGTGSMNGYTF; CDR3 DNA: TGTGCCAGCAGCCCTGCCGGGACAGGTAGTATGAACGGCTACACCTTC
clone size: .; J gene: TRBJ1-4; D gene: .; V gene: TRBV27; CDR3 protein: CASSPGQLATNEKLFF; CDR3 DNA: TGTGCCAGCAGTCCTGGACAGCTTGCAACTAATGAAAAACTGTTTTTT
clone size: .; J gene: TRBJ2-1; D gene: TRBD2; V gene: TRBV10-1; CDR3 protein: CASSDGTRIYEQFF; CDR3 DNA: TGCGCCAGCAGTGACGGGACTAGGATTTATGAGCAGTTCTTC
clone size: .; J gene: TRBJ1-2; D gene: TRBD1; V gene: TRBV18; CDR3 protein: CASSPGTGKYGYTF; CDR3 DNA: TGTGCCAGCTCACCCGGGACAGGGAAATATGGCTACACCTTC
clone size: .; J gene: TRBJ2-3; D gene: .; V gene: TRBV7-2; CDR3 protein: CASSPYTDTQYF; CDR3 DNA: TGTGCCAGCAGCCCCTACACAGATACGCAGTATTTT
clone size: few; J gene: TRBJ1-2; D gene: .; V gene: TRBV7-8; CDR3 protein: CASSPPFRGNYGYTF; CDR3 DNA: TGTGCCAGCAGCCCGCCATTTCGGGGAAACTATGGCTACACCTTC
clone size: .; J gene: TRBJ2-5; D gene: .; V gene: TRBV6-6; CDR3 protein: CASIKLGQGARETQYF; CDR3 DNA: TGTGCCAGCATTAAACTTGGGCAGGGTGCAAGAGAGACCCAGTACTTC
clone size: .; J gene: TRBJ2-1; D gene: .; V gene: TRBV7-9; CDR3 protein: CASSAQGNEQFF; CDR3 DNA: TGTGCCAGCAGCGCACAGGGAAATGAGCAGTTCTTC
clone size: .; J gene: TRBJ1-2; D gene: .; V gene: TRBV5-1; CDR3 protein: CASSLLWSVDLNYGYTF; CDR3 DNA: TGCGCCAGCAGCCTCCTCTGGAGCGTCGATCTCAACTATGGCTACACCTTC
clone size: .; J gene: TRBJ2-2; D gene: TRBD2; V gene: TRBV18; CDR3 protein: CASSLAGGPSTGELFF; CDR3 DNA: TGTGCCAGCTCATTAGCGGGAGGGCCGAGCACCGGGGAGCTGTTTTTT
clone size: .; J gene: TRBJ2-7; D gene: TRBD2; V gene: TRBV27; CDR3 protein: CASSTRATSGAYEQYF; CDR3 DNA: TGTGCCAGCAGCACACGGGCGACTAGCGGGGCCTACGAGCAGTACTTC
clone size: .; J gene: TRBJ2-1; D gene: TRBD2; V gene: TRBV4-2; CDR3 protein: CASSQVEGGRGINEQFF; CDR3 DNA: TGTGCCAGCAGCCAAGTGGAGGGAGGGAGGGGAATTAATGAGCAGTTCTTC
clone size: .; J gene: TRBJ2-7; D gene: TRBD2; V gene: TRBV18; CDR3 protein: CASSPPSGTYEQYF; CDR3 DNA: TGTGCCAGCTCACCACCTAGCGGGACATACGAGCAGTACTTC
clone size: .; J gene: TRBJ2-7; D gene: .; V gene: TRBV27; CDR3 protein: CASSYVESDYIYEQYF; CDR3 DNA: TGTGCCAGCAGTTACGTAGAATCGGACTACATCTACGAGCAGTACTTC
clone size: .; J gene: TRBJ1-1; D gene: TRBD1; V gene: TRBV6-1; CDR3 protein: CASRGQGDVAEAFF; CDR3 DNA: TGTGCCAGCAGAGGACAGGGGGATGTCGCTGAAGCTTTCTTT
clone size: .; J gene: TRBJ1-3; D gene: .; V gene: TRBV6-5; CDR3 protein: CASRQTANSGNTIYF; CDR3 DNA: TGTGCCAGCAGACAAACAGCTAACTCTGGAAACACCATATATTTT
clone size: .; J gene: TRBJ1-3; D gene: .; V gene: TRBV7-9; CDR3 protein: CASSLVSGQAGNTIYF; CDR3 DNA: TGTGCCAGCAGCTTAGTAAGCGGGCAGGCTGGAAACACCATATATTTT
clone size: .; J gene: TRBJ2-5; D gene: TRBD1; V gene: TRBV6-6; CDR3 protein: CASSYRGQGDRTQYF; CDR3 DNA: TGTGCCAGCAGTTACCGGGGACAGGGGGATCGGACCCAGTACTTC
clone size: .; J gene: TRBJ1-5; D gene: .; V gene: TRBV6-6; CDR3 protein: CASSYTPVNGVQPQHF; CDR3 DNA: TGTGCCAGCAGTTACACCCCCGTGAACGGGGTTCAGCCCCAGCATTTT
clone size: once; J gene: TRBJ1-5; D gene: .; V gene: TRBV11-2; CDR3 protein: CASSLGWQGKQPQHF; CDR3 DNA: TGTGCCAGCAGCTTAGGGTGGCAGGGGAAACAGCCCCAGCATTTT
clone size: .; J gene: TRBJ2-7; D gene: TRBD2; V gene: TRBV28; CDR3 protein: CASSLSLAGVIYEQYF; CDR3 DNA: TGTGCCAGCAGTTTATCACTAGCGGGAGTGATCTACGAGCAGTACTTC
clone size: few; J gene: TRBJ1-1; D gene: TRBD1; V gene: TRBV11-2; CDR3 protein: CASSLRWGQGRPEAFF; CDR3 DNA: TGTGCCAGCAGCCTACGATGGGGACAGGGACGACCTGAAGCTTTCTTT
clone size: .; J gene: TRBJ2-2; D gene: .; V gene: TRBV5-1; CDR3 protein: CASSADFRELFF; CDR3 DNA: TGCGCCAGCAGCGCCGACTTTCGGGAGCTGTTTTTT
clone size: once; J gene: TRBJ1-1; D gene: TRBD1; V gene: TRBV4-2; CDR3 protein: CASSKMIDRDRVLLGAFF; CDR3 DNA: TGTGCCAGCAGCAAAATGATAGACCGGGACAGGGTTCTTCTAGGGGCTTTCTTT
clone size: medium-sized; J gene: TRBJ2-1; D gene: TRBD2; V gene: TRBV7-9; CDR3 protein: CASSPKRLAGVRNEQFF; CDR3 DNA: TGTGCCAGCAGCCCTAAGAGGCTAGCGGGAGTGAGGAATGAGCAGTTCTTC
clone size: .; J gene: TRBJ2-1; D gene: TRBD1; V gene: TRBV18; CDR3 protein: CASSLRTGGSYNEQFF; CDR3 DNA: TGTGCCAGCTCATTACGGACAGGGGGCTCCTACAATGAGCAGTTCTTC
clone size: .; J gene: TRBJ1-4; D gene: TRBD1; V gene: TRBV7-9; CDR3 protein: CASSPGQGEEKLFF; CDR3 DNA: TGTGCCAGCAGCCCCGGACAGGGAGAAGAAAAACTGTTTTTT
clone size: .; J gene: TRBJ2-1; D gene: .; V gene: TRBV7-9; CDR3 protein: CASSHRSHNEQFF; CDR3 DNA: TGTGCCAGCAGCCACAGGTCACACAATGAGCAGTTCTTC
clone size: .; J gene: TRBJ2-1; D gene: TRBD2; V gene: TRBV6-5; CDR3 protein: CASRLLAGAWEQFF; CDR3 DNA: TGTGCCAGCAGGCTACTAGCGGGAGCTTGGGAGCAGTTCTTC
clone size: .; J gene: TRBJ2-7; D gene: .; V gene: TRBV7-9; CDR3 protein: CAEGLPYEQYF; CDR3 DNA: TGTGCAGAGGGTCTCCCCTACGAGCAGTACTTC